These 16 T cell receptor beta chains share one sample of origin, sequenced in a study of blood T cell repertoires in COVID-19. Method: immunoSEQ multiplex PCR; TCRdb's copy keeps in-frame clones and lacks some. Here the sample spans some 150,000 clones, 80% to 90% being singletons. Sequenced: peripheral blood. Receptors originate from an elderly woman with acute or convalescent COVID-19.

The rearrangement links TRBV15 to TRBJ1-2; perhaps TRBD1 as D (5 bases). The germline V gene has CDR1 LNHNV and CDR2 YYDKDF (reference sequence). The CDR3 sequence is 14 residues long. V shed 3 bases and J shed 4 bases, with 12 bases lying between them. The CDR3 is CATSSRQNFYGYTF. In nucleotides, the CDR3 is TGTGCCACCAGCAGCCGACAGAATTTCTATGGCTACACCTTC.

The V call is TRBV11-2, the J call TRBJ2-2; TRBD1 matches 8 bases. V was clipped by 7 bases and J by 5 bases; unmatched bases: 15. There are 17 residues in the CDR3. Germline CDR1 and CDR2: SGHAT and FQNNGV. The CDR3 is CASNRRRAGGRTGELFF. Written as DNA, the CDR3 is TGTGCCAGCAACCGGAGGCGGGCAGGGGGCCGAACCGGGGAGCTGTTTTTT.

In its sample, this clone was seen once. The V call is TRBV2, the J call TRBJ1-3; maybe TRBD1 (6 bases). This CDR3 comprises 15 residues. CDR1 is SNHLY, CDR2 FYNNEI, per germline. Trimming removed 1 base at V and 4 bases at J, with 11 bases between. The CDR3, as DNA: TGTGCCAGCAGTGAAGGGAGGACAGCGGGAAACACCATATATTTT. It yields the protein CASSEGRTAGNTIYF.

The V call is TRBV7-2, the J call TRBJ1-2, with D perhaps matching TRBD1 (5 bases). This CDR3 is 14 amino acids long. V was clipped by 1 base and J by 6 bases, with 12 bases between them. CDR1 and CDR2 (germline): SGHTA, FQGNSA. The CDR3 sequence: CASSLVTGQDGYTF. The CDR3 DNA is TGTGCCAGCAGCTTAGTTACAGGCCAGGATGGCTACACCTTC.

The chain carries TRBV7-3 and TRBJ2-2; D may be TRBD1 (5 bases). Germline V gene data show CDR1 as SGHTA and CDR2 as FQGTGA. Deletions cut 5 bases from V and 1 base from J, with 8 bases between. The CDR3 runs to 14 residues. CDR3 region: CASSRDRNTGELFF. The CDR3, as DNA: TGTGCCAGCAGCCGAGACAGGAACACCGGGGAGCTGTTTTTT.

CDR3: CASSLNRGLNTEAFF. CDR3 nucleotides: TGTGCCAGCAGCCTCAACAGGGGGCTGAACACTGAAGCTTTCTTT. V usage is TRBV5-4 and J usage is TRBJ1-1; the match to TRBD1 covers 9 bases. V lost 4 bases, J lost 0 bases, and 4 bases stayed unmatched. This CDR3 contains 15 residues. In germline, CDR1 is SGHNT, CDR2 YYREEE (reference sequence).

Remarks on this clone: The sample contains more than one DNA sequence encoding this CDR3. The chain uses TRBV12-3 or TRBV12-4 and TRBJ1-1; the D is unclear. This CDR3 contains 12 residues. The ends were cut back, 2 bases at V and 4 bases at J, with 5 bases in the middle. In DNA, the CDR3 is TGTGCCAGCAGTTTACCAGGCACTGAAGCTTTCTTT. It yields the protein CASSLPGTEAFF.

The CDR3 protein is CASSDRGIFSYNSPLHF. The DNA of the CDR3 is TGTGCCAGCAGTGACAGGGGGATTTTCTCCTATAATTCACCCCTCCACTTT. The chain has TRBV2 and TRBJ1-6, with 7 positions matching TRBD1. Trimming removed 3 bases from V and 0 bases from J; junction bases left unmatched: 5. Germline V gene data show CDR1 as SNHLY and CDR2 as FYNNEI. The length of the CDR3 is 17 residues. The entire variable domain, with the rest obtained from reference TRBV2 and TRBJ1-6, is as follows: EPEVTQTPSHQVTQMGQEVILRCVPISNHLYFYWYRQILGQKVEFLVSFYNNEISEKSEIFDDQFSVERPDGSNFTLKIRSTKLEDSAMYFCASSDRGIFSYNSPLHFGNGTRLTVT.

Concerning this clone itself: At one end the junction does not follow the germline gene, possibly because of a read error. The gene calls are TRBV9 and TRBJ2-5, with D perhaps matching TRBD2 (5 bases). CDR1 and CDR2 from the germline V gene are SGDLS and YYNGEE. The CDR3 is made up of 15 amino acids. The CDR3 coding sequence is TGTGCCAGTAGCGATCGGTCCCAATTACAAGAGACCCAGTACTTC. This translates into CASSDRSQLQETQYF. The full variable domain, in which reference TRBV9 and TRBJ2-5 provide the parts outside the CDR3, is DSGVTQTPKHLITATGQRVTLRCSPRSGDLSVYWYQQSLDQGLQFLIQYYNGEERAKGNILERFSAQQFPDLHSELNLSSLELGDSALYFCASSDRSQLQETQYFGPGTRLLVL.

This chain joins TRBV5-1 and TRBJ2-2; 8 nucleotides match TRBD1. The CDR3 contains 17 residues. Germline-derived CDR1 and CDR2 are SGHRS and YFSETQ. V trimming: 2 bases; J trimming: 1 base; junction bases outside the gene matches: 7. The CDR3: CASSLYSGTGNTGELFF. CDR3 sequence (DNA): TGCGCCAGCAGCTTATATTCCGGGACAGGGAACACCGGGGAGCTGTTTTTT.

The chain combines TRBV6-1 with TRBJ2-1; 9 nucleotides match TRBD2. The germline V gene has CDR1 MNHNS and CDR2 SASEGT. The length of the CDR3 is 15 residues. The V gene end was trimmed by 5 bases and the J gene end by 7 bases; junction bases not matched to a gene: 9. CDR3 sequence: CASSLAGGPSNEQFF. CDR3 coding DNA: TGTGCCAGCAGTCTGGCGGGGGGGCCTTCTAATGAGCAGTTCTTC.

V and J are TRBV2 and TRBJ2-3; TRBD2 is a possible D gene (6 bases). The CDR3 is made up of 12 amino acids. Trimming took 8 bases from V and 4 from J, leaving 10 bases between them. The germline V gene has CDR1 SNHLY and CDR2 FYNNEI. CDR3 amino acids: CASRSGADTQYF. As DNA, the CDR3 is TGTGCCAGCCGTAGCGGCGCAGATACGCAGTATTTT.

V gene TRBV18 combines with J gene TRBJ1-2, with 7 positions matching TRBD1. The germline CDR1 and CDR2 sequences are KGHSH and LQKENI. The CDR3 covers 15 residues. The V and J ends lost 0 bases and 0 bases, in that order; junction bases with no gene match: 1. The CDR3 DNA sequence: TGTGCCAGCTCACCACCCCAGGGGGCTAACTATGGCTACACCTTC. Its translation: CASSPPQGANYGYTF.

The CDR3: CASSPRQDQPQHF. The CDR3 DNA reads TGTGCCAGCTCACCAAGACAGGATCAGCCCCAGCATTTT. The V and J genes are TRBV18 and TRBJ1-5, with D possibly being TRBD1 (6 bases). Germline lookup yields CDR1 KGHSH and CDR2 LQKENI. The CDR3 contains 13 residues. The V gene lost 2 bases and the J gene lost 5 bases, with 7 bases spanning the gap. Using reference TRBV18 and TRBJ1-5 for the parts outside the CDR3, the full variable domain is NAGVMQNPRHLVRRRGQEARLRCSPMKGHSHVYWYRQLPEEGLKFMVYLQKENIIDESGMPKERFSAEFPKEGPSILRIQQVVRGDSAAYFCASSPRQDQPQHFGDGTRLSIL.

This sequence joins TRBV5-1 and TRBJ1-4; D gene unclear. The germline gives CDR1 SGHRS, CDR2 YFSETQ. CDR3 length equals 15 residues. V lost 5 bases, J lost 6 bases, and 17 bases lay in between. CDR3 sequence: CASSLQTNSDEKLFF. As DNA, the CDR3 is TGCGCCAGCAGTCTACAGACCAACTCCGATGAAAAACTGTTTTTT.

This clone was picked up one time. The genes are TRBV5-1 and TRBJ1-4; tentative D call: TRBD1 (6 bases). The V gene's germline CDR1 is SGHRS and CDR2 YFSETQ. The CDR3 runs 13 residues. V was shortened by 4 bases and J by 8 bases, with 12 bases between the two germline ends. DNA of the CDR3: TGCGCCAGCAGCGCGGACAGAACCGAAAAACTGTTTTTT. Protein: CASSADRTEKLFF.